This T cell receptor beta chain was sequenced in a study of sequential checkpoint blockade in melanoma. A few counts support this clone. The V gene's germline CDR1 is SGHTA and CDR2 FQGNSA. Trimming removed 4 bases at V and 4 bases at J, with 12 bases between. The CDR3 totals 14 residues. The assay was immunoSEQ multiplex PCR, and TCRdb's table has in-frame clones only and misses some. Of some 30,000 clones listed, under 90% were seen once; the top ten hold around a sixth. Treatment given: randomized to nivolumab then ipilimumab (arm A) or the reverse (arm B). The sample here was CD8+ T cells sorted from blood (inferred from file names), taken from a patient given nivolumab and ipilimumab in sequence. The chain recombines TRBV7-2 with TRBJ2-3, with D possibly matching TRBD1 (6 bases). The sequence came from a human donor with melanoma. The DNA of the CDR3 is TGTGCCAGCAGCTCGGTCGCAGGGGCAGATACGCAGTATTTT. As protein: CASSSVAGADTQYF.